This TCR beta chain is drawn from a study of preoperative IRX-2 immunotherapy in early breast cancer. With 6 bases removed from V and 0 bases from J, the gap between germline ends came to 9 bases. The CDR3 has 14 residues. Germline-derived CDR1 and CDR2 are MNHNS and SASEGT. Treatment given: preoperative locoregional IRX-2 cytokine immunotherapy. Patients received preoperative, locoregional IRX-2 cytokine immunotherapy in a phase Ib study. Profiled with immunoSEQ multiplex PCR; TCRdb holds only in-frame clones, not every one. Among about 24,000 clones listed, about 87% were seen once. This clone was recorded once.

The rearrangement joins TRBV6-1 to TRBJ1-3; no firm D call. Sequences were derived from tumor tissue, sampled after IRX-2 immunotherapy. The clonotype originates from a human donor with breast cancer. The CDR3 DNA reads as TGTGCCAGCAGAGGATCGGGCTCTGGAAACACCATATATTTT. It translates to CASRGSGSGNTIYF.